The 22 T cell receptor beta chains given below trace back to one sample, sequenced in a study of vaccination and CD4 T cells after COVID-19. Scientists ran DNA taken from cultured CD4+ T cells through the Oncomine TCR Beta short-read assay for sequencing. TCRdb called the PCR reads again in MiXCR, with one record for every CDR3 protein. This sample has about 25,000 distinct CDR3 sequences, with 45% to 50% found just once. These TCRs are of unknown antigen specificity. Sample treatment: roughly ten-day PBMC culture with coronavirus spike peptide pools or control peptides (ViraFEST assay). Sequencing input: CD4+ T cells from blood, cultured in vitro. The receptors were gathered from a human donor who had recovered from COVID-19.

The V and J genes are TRBV5-6 and TRBJ1-1; D possibly corresponds to TRBD1 (6 bases). V was trimmed by 2 bases and J by 4 bases, leaving 15 bases between them. Looked up from germline, CDR1 is SGHDT and CDR2 is YYEEEE. This CDR3 has 15 amino acids. This CDR3 is CASSLRTAGSTEAFF. As DNA, the CDR3 is TGTGCCAGCAGCTTACGGACAGCCGGTAGCACTGAAGCTTTCTTT. The full variable domain, in which reference TRBV5-6 and TRBJ1-1 provide the parts outside the CDR3, is DAGVTQSPTHLIKTRGQQVTLRCSPKSGHDTVSWYQQALGQGPQFIFQYYEEEERQRGNFPDRFSGHQFPNYSSELNVNALLLGDSALYLCASSLRTAGSTEAFFGQGTRLTVV.

This clonotype appeared once. This sequence joins TRBV2 and TRBJ2-1; 13 bases map to TRBD2. With V trimmed by 6 bases and J by 9 bases, 8 bases remained unmatched. The CDR3 extends over 15 amino acids. Germline V CDR1 and CDR2: SNHLY, FYNNEI. The DNA of the CDR3 is TGTGCCAGCAGGCTCGGGACTAGCGGGGCTAGTGAGCAGTTCTTC. It encodes CASRLGTSGASEQFF.

On this clonotype itself: The junction departs from the called germline gene at one end, perhaps through a read error. The chain recombines TRBV7-9 with TRBJ2-5, with 9 nucleotides matching TRBD2. CDR3 length: 16 residues. From germline, CDR1 is SEHNR and CDR2 FQNEAQ (reference sequence). In DNA form, the CDR3 reads TGCGCCAGCAGCTTGGAACCTAGCGGGGCTCAAGAGACCCAGTACTTC. It is translated as CASSLEPSGAQETQYF.

This chain connects TRBV24-1 to TRBJ1-5; D possibly corresponds to TRBD1 (5 bases). V gave up 5 bases and J gave up 2 bases, with 9 bases separating them. The CDR3 is made up of 14 amino acids. From germline, CDR1 is KGHDR and CDR2 SFDVKD. DNA of the CDR3: TGTGCCACCAGTGGCTCAGGGCGCAATCAGCCCCAGCATTTT. It yields the protein CATSGSGRNQPQHF.

J is TRBJ2-2 and V is TRBV27; possible D gene TRBD1, 6 bases. V lost 2 bases, J lost 8 bases, and 9 bases lay in between. Germline CDR1 and CDR2: MNHEY and SMNVEV (reference sequence). The CDR3 is 13 residues long. The CDR3 region is CASSLIRGGELFF. DNA for the CDR3: TGTGCCAGCAGTTTAATAAGGGGGGGGGAGCTGTTTTTT.

This clonotype came up a few times. The chain carries TRBV2 and TRBJ1-2; the D is unclear. This CDR3 has 12 amino acids. CDR1 is SNHLY and CDR2 is FYNNEI in the germline V gene. V shed 4 bases and J shed 0 bases, with 3 bases lying between them. The CDR3 region has the DNA TGTGCCAGCAGTGTAGCTAACTATGGCTACACCTTC. Translated: CASSVANYGYTF.

The rearrangement links TRBV2 to TRBJ1-2, with D tentatively TRBD1 (5 bases). Germline V gene sequence: CDR1 SNHLY, CDR2 FYNNEI. V lost 5 bases to trimming and J lost 7 bases, with 11 bases between them. This CDR3 comprises 12 residues. The CDR3 is CASSLTVSGYTF. The CDR3 nucleotides read TGTGCCAGCAGTTTGACAGTCTCTGGCTACACCTTC.

This chain links TRBV24-1 with TRBJ2-7; D is uncertain. Per germline, CDR1 KGHDR and CDR2 SFDVKD. With 1 base removed from V and 3 bases from J, the gap between germline ends came to 0 bases. The CDR3 runs 11 residues. The CDR3 sequence is CATSDFYEQYF. The CDR3 DNA reads TGTGCCACCAGTGATTTCTACGAGCAGTACTTC.

The rearrangement joins TRBV21-1 to TRBJ1-5. TRBV21-1 is termed a pseudogene. The CDR3 is 14 amino acids. CDR3 sequence (DNA): TGTGCCAGCAGCAAAAGCCAGCGAGATCAGCCCCAGCATTTT. Its protein product is CASSKSQRDQPQHF.

This chain connects TRBV7-9 to TRBJ1-4, with D possibly matching TRBD1 (5 bases). The germline V gene has CDR1 SEHNR and CDR2 FQNEAQ (reference sequence). This CDR3 comprises 16 residues. V gave up 1 base and J gave up 4 bases, with 13 bases separating them. CDR3 bases: TGTGCCAGCAGCTTAGGAGACCGGGGCCATAATGAAAAACTGTTTTTT. It encodes CASSLGDRGHNEKLFF.

This chain uses TRBV19 with TRBJ2-7, with TRBD1 identical over 9 bases. The J segment lost 3 bases and the V segment lost 6 bases, leaving 12 bases of the junction unmatched. In germline, CDR1 is LNHDA, CDR2 SQIVND (reference sequence). The length of the CDR3 is 16 residues. This chain's CDR3 is CASSSGSTGGGYEQYF. In DNA form, the CDR3 reads TGTGCCAGTAGCAGCGGCTCGACAGGGGGGGGCTACGAGCAGTACTTC.

V gene TRBV4-1 combines with J gene TRBJ1-2; D might be TRBD1 (5 bases). Germline CDR1 and CDR2: MGHRA and YSYEKL. The CDR3 totals 14 residues. The V end was cut by 0 bases, the J end by 8 bases, with 13 bases between. CDR3 in amino acids: CASSQDWQGRGYTF. The CDR3 DNA is TGCGCCAGCAGCCAAGATTGGCAGGGCCGGGGCTACACCTTC.

The table lists this clonotype with a few counts. This chain connects TRBV20-1 to TRBJ1-1; no clear D. This CDR3 region has 12 residues. CDR1 and CDR2 from the germline V gene are DFQATT and SNEGSKA (reference sequence). With 1 base removed from V and 1 base from J, the gap between germline ends came to 4 bases. The CDR3 nucleotides are TGCAGTGCTAGAGGAGGGAACACTGAAGCTTTCTTT. Translated: CSARGGNTEAFF.

The chain is built from TRBV2 and TRBJ2-7; 9 bases are shared with TRBD1. Unmatched junction bases numbered 15, after V lost 6 bases and J lost 9 bases. CDR1 is SNHLY, CDR2 FYNNEI, per germline. The CDR3 extends over 15 amino acids. CDR3 DNA sequence: TGTGCCAGCAGGCCGACAGGGGGTAGCCTGTCGCGGCAGTACTTC. Protein product: CASRPTGGSLSRQYF.

This clonotype was counted once. As DNA, the CDR3 is TGTGCCAGCAGTTCGACTAGCGAGGGGACCCAGTACTTC. Translation gives CASSSTSEGTQYF. V usage is TRBV12-3 or TRBV12-4 and J usage is TRBJ2-5; 8 positions match TRBD2. The trim removed 4 bases at V and 7 bases at J, leaving 5 bases unmatched. The CDR3 contains 13 residues.

This chain links TRBV27 with TRBJ2-3, with 8 bases lining up with TRBD1. This CDR3 region has 14 residues. V shed 11 bases and J 3 bases; nucleotides not matched to a gene: 10. Germline V lookup: CDR1 MNHEY, CDR2 SMNVEV (reference sequence). This chain's CDR3 is CASRPGQETDTQYF. The CDR3 nucleotides are TGTGCCTCCCGTCCGGGACAGGAGACAGATACGCAGTATTTT.

This clonotype was found a few times. V usage is TRBV19 and J usage is TRBJ2-7; 11 positions agree with TRBD1. Trimming took 5 bases from V and 9 from J; bases not matched to a gene: 6. Germline V lookup: CDR1 LNHDA, CDR2 SQIVND (reference sequence). This CDR3 is 13 amino acids long. The CDR3 loop reads CASSPWTGGVQYF. CDR3 DNA: TGTGCCAGTAGTCCCTGGACAGGGGGCGTGCAGTACTTC.

The chain carries TRBV5-4 and TRBJ1-1; D possibly corresponds to TRBD1 (6 bases). V lost 3 bases to trimming and J lost 5 bases, with 17 bases between them. The CDR3 totals 15 residues. Germline CDR1 SGHNT, CDR2 YYREEE (reference sequence). The CDR3 DNA sequence: TGTGCCAGCAGCTCGAAGCGGGGGGCCTTTACTGAAGCTTTCTTT. Translated, it gives CASSSKRGAFTEAFF.

The chain couples TRBV19 to TRBJ1-3; D is ambiguous. Trimming shortened V by 1 base and J by 1 base, and 2 bases separated the two germline ends. Germline CDR1 and CDR2: LNHDA and SQIVND (reference sequence). This CDR3 spans 13 amino acids. The CDR3 DNA follows: TGTGCCAGTAGTATAGCTTCTGGAAACACCATATATTTT. This encodes CASSIASGNTIYF.

The chain employs TRBV2 and TRBJ2-1; the D is unclear. The CDR3 spans 14 residues. Between the trimmed V and J ends, which lost 1 base and 3 bases, there was a span of 7 bases. Germline CDR1 is SNHLY and CDR2 is FYNNEI. For the CDR3, the DNA is TGTGCCAGCAGTGAAGGGAGCATCTACAATGAGCAGTTCTTC. The encoded protein is CASSEGSIYNEQFF.

V and J are TRBV7-2 and TRBJ1-2, with D uncertain. The CDR3 consists of 13 residues. Trimming removed 1 base at V and 8 bases at J, with 11 bases between. The germline gives CDR1 SGHTA, CDR2 FQGNSA. CDR3 in amino acids: CASSLVQALGYTF. CDR3 nucleotide sequence: TGTGCCAGCAGCTTAGTCCAGGCCCTGGGCTACACCTTC.

A single count supports this clonotype. V gene TRBV5-1 combines with J gene TRBJ1-2; perhaps TRBD1 as D (5 bases). This CDR3 comprises 14 residues. The germline V and J ends were trimmed by 2 bases and 7 bases, with 15 bases remaining between them. Per the germline V gene, CDR1 is SGHRS and CDR2 is YFSETQ. DNA of the CDR3: TGCGCCAGCAGCTTCTCGGAGGGGTTAGGTGGCTACACCTTC. It codes for CASSFSEGLGGYTF.